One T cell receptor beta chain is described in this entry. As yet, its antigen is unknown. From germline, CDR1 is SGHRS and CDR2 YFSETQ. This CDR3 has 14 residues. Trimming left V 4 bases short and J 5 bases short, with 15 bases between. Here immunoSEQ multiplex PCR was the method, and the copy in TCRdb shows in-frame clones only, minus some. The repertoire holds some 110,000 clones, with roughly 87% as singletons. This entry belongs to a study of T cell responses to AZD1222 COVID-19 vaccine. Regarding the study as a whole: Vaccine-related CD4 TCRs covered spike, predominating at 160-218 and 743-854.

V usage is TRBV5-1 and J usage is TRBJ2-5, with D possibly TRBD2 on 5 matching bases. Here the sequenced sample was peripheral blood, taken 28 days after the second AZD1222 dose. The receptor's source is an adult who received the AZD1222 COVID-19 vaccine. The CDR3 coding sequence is TGCGCCAGCAGCAACCCGACGGCGGGCGAGACCCAGTACTTC. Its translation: CASSNPTAGETQYF. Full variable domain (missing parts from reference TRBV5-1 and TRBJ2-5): KAGVTQTPRYLIKTRGQQVTLSCSPISGHRSVSWYQQTPGQGLQFLFEYFSETQRNKGNFPGRFSGRQFSNSRSEMNVSTLELGDSALYLCASSNPTAGETQYFGPGTRLLVL.